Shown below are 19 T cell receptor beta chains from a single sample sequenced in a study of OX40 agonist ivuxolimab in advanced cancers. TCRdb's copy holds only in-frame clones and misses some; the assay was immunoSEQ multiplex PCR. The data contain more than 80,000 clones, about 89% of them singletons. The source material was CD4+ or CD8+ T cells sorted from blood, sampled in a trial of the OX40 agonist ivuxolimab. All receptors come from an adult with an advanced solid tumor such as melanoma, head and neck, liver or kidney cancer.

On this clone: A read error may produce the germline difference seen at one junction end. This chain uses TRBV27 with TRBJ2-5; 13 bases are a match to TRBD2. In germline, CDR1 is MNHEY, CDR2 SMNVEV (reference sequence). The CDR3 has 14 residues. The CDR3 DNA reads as TGTGCCAGCAGTCTCCGGACTAGCGGGGGCCAAATGAACTTC. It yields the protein CASSLRTSGGQMNF.

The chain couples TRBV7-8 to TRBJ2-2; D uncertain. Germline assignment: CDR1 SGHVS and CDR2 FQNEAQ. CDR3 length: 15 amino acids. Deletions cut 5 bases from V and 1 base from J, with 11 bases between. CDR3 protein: CASSPQTVNTGELFF. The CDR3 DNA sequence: TGTGCCAGCAGCCCCCAGACGGTGAACACCGGGGAGCTGTTTTTT.

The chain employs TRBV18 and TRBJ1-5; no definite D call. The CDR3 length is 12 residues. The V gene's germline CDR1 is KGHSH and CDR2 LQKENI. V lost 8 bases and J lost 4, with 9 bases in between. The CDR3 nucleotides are TGTGCCAGCCGGAAACCAAATCAGCCCCAGCATTTT. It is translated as CASRKPNQPQHF.

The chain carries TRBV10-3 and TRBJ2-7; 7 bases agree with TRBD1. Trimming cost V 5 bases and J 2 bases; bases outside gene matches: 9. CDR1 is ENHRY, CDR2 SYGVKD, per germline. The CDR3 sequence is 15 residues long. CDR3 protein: CAISPDRAGTYEQYF. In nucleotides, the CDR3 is TGTGCCATCAGTCCTGACAGGGCAGGTACCTACGAGCAGTACTTC.

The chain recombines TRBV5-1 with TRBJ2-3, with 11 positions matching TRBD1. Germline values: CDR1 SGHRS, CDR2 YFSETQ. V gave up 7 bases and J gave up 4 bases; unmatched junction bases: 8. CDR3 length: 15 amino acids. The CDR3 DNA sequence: TGCGCCAGCTTTCCGGGACAGGGGGTCTCAGATACGCAGTATTTT. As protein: CASFPGQGVSDTQYF.

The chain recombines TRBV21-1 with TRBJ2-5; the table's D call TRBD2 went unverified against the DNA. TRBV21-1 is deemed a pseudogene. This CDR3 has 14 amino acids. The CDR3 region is CASTERRERETQYF. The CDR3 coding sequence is TGTGCCAGCACCGAGAGGCGGGAGAGGGAGACCCAGTACTTC.

The CDR3 coding sequence is TGTGCCAGCTCAGAGGACAGGAGCTATGGCTACACCTTC. The encoded protein is CASSEDRSYGYTF. The chain couples TRBV18 to TRBJ1-2; 7 bases are a match to TRBD1. The germline V gene encodes CDR1 KGHSH and CDR2 LQKENI. The CDR3 contains 13 residues. Unmatched junction bases numbered 4, after V lost 5 bases and J lost 4 bases.

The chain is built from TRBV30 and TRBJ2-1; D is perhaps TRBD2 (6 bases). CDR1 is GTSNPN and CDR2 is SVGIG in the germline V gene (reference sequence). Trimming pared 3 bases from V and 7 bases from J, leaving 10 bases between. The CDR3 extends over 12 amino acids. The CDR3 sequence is CAWRGLRNEQFF. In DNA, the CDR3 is TGTGCCTGGAGGGGACTTAGGAATGAGCAGTTCTTC.

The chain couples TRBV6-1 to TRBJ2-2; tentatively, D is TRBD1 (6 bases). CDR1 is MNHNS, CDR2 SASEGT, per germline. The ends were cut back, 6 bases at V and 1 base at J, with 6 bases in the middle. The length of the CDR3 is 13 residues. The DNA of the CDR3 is TGTGCCAGCAGGGACAGGAACACCGGGGAGCTGTTTTTT. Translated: CASRDRNTGELFF.

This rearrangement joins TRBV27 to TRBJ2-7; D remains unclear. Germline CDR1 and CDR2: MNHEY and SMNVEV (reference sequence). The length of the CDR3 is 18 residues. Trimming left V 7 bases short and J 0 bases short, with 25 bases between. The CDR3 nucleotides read TGTGCCAGCAAATTGACGGTTCGGGCCCAATATCCCTCCTACGAGCAGTACTTC. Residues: CASKLTVRAQYPSYEQYF.

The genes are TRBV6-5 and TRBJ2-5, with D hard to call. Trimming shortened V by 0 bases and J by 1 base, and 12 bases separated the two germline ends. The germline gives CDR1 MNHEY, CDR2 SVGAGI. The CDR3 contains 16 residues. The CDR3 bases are TGTGCCAGCAGTTACTCGATGTTGAGACTCCAAGAGACCCAGTACTTC. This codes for CASSYSMLRLQETQYF.

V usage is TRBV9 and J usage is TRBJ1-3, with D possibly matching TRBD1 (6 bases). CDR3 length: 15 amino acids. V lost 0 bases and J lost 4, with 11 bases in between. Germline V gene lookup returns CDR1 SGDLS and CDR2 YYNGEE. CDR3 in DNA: TGTGCCAGCAGCGTAGGGGACAACGGGGGAAACACCATATATTTT. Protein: CASSVGDNGGNTIYF.

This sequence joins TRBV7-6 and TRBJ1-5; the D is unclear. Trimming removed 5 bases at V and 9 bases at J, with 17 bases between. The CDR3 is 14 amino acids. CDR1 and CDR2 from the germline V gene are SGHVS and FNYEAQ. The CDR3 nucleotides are TGTGCCAGCAGCCCGCAGACGGGAAATTCGCCCCAGCATTTT. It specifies CASSPQTGNSPQHF.

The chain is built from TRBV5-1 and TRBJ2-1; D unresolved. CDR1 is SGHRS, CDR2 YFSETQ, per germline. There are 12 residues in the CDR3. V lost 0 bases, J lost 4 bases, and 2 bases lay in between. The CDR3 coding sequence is TGCGCCAGCAGCTTGGATTACAATGAGCAGTTCTTC. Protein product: CASSLDYNEQFF.

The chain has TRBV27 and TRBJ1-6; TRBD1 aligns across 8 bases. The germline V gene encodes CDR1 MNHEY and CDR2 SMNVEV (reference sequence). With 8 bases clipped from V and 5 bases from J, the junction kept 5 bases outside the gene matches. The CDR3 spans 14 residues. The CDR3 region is CASGWGQDNSPLHF. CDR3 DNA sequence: TGTGCCAGCGGTTGGGGACAGGATAATTCACCCCTCCACTTT.

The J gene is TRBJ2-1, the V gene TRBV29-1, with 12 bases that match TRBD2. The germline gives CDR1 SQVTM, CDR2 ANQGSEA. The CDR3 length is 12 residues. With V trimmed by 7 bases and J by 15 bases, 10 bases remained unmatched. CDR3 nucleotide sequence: TGCAGCGCAGGACTAGCGGGATATGGGGCGTTCTTC. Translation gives CSAGLAGYGAFF.

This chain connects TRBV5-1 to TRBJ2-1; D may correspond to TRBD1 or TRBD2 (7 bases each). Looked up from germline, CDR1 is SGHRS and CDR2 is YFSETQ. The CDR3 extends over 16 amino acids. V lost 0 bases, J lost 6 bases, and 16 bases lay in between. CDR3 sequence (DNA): TGCGCCAGCAGCTTGGAGAGACAGGGCGGGGGCAATGAGCAGTTCTTC. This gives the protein CASSLERQGGGNEQFF. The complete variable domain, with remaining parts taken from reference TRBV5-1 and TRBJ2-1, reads KAGVTQTPRYLIKTRGQQVTLSCSPISGHRSVSWYQQTPGQGLQFLFEYFSETQRNKGNFPGRFSGRQFSNSRSEMNVSTLELGDSALYLCASSLERQGGGNEQFFGPGTRLTVL.

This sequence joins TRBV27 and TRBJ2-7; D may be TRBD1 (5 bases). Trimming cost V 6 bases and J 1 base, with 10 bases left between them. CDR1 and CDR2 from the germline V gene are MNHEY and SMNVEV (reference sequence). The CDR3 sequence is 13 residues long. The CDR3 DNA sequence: TGTGCCAGCAGGGTTACAGGTTCCTACGAGCAGTACTTC. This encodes CASRVTGSYEQYF.

CDR3 coding DNA: TGTGCCATCCAAACGGCCCTAGGCCGTGGCAACGAGCAGTACTTC. Residues: CAIQTALGRGNEQYF. The chain uses TRBV28 and TRBJ2-7; no definite D call. Germline V lookup: CDR1 MDHEN, CDR2 SYDVKM. V gave up 10 bases and J gave up 5 bases, with 24 bases separating them. The CDR3 loop spans 15 amino acids.